This TCR beta chain was captured by sequencing in a study of cytomegalovirus exposure and HLA in healthy donors. Study-wide findings and caveats: For most TCR beta V segments, an earlier analysis put the productive rate at about 87% or about 30% of the time. According to the study, roughly 160 TCR beta chains were cytomegalovirus-associated.

Points on this clone: Its target is not known.

There are 14 residues in the CDR3. V was trimmed by 2 bases and J by 5 bases, leaving 13 bases between them. Germline CDR1 and CDR2: MNHEY and SVGAGI. 13 Jbeta primers and 60 Vbeta primers were used for the PCR. Some clones are missing from TCRdb's copy, which holds only in-frame ones; the method was immunoSEQ multiplex PCR. The sample includes about 98,000 clones, about 80% of them seen just once. The chain joins TRBV6-5 to TRBJ2-7; perhaps TRBD2 as D (6 bases). This clonotype originated in a man younger than 30 in good health and CMV-seropositive. The sequencing input was PBMCs. In DNA form, the CDR3 reads TGTGCCAGCAGTTACGACGGGACTGGGAACGAGCAGTACTTC. It yields the protein CASSYDGTGNEQYF.